The text below deals with one T cell receptor beta chain. The antigen remains unidentified. TCRdb independently ran MiXCR on the reads; one entry per CDR3 protein. The sample has around 740,000 distinct CDR3 sequences, less than 40% seen once. The data originate from a study of T cell repertoires in cytomegalovirus infection. The overall study: Public TCR beta signatures were indicative of both CMV infection and a matching HLA type. Study-wide results and caveats: CMV carriers having the relevant HLA were flagged by cumulative public TCR beta family frequency. Ex vivo, HLA-C-restricted CMV-specific TCR beta clonotypes prevailed over the rest of the response.

The source is a human donor in good health (CMV status not recorded). Some clones in this sample may be carry-over from other donors' samples. Sequenced: PBMCs.

CDR3 region: CASSSSATADEQYF. The CDR3 region has the DNA TGTGCCAGCAGTTCTTCCGCGACAGCGGACGAGCAGTACTTC. The gene calls are TRBV27 and TRBJ2-7; D tentatively reads TRBD1 or TRBD2 (5 bases each). Germline-derived CDR1 and CDR2 are MNHEY and SMNVEV (reference sequence). This CDR3 has 14 amino acids. Trimming took off 4 bases at V and 5 bases at J, with 15 bases between the two ends.